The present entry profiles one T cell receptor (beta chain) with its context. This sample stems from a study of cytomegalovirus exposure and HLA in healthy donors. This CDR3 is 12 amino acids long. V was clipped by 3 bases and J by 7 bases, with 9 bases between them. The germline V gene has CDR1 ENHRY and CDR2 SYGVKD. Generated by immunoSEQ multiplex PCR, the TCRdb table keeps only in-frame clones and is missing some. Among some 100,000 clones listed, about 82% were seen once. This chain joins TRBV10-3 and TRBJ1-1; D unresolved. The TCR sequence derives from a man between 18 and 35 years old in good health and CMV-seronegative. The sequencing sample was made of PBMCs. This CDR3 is CAISDLADEAFF. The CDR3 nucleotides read TGTGCCATCAGTGACTTGGCGGATGAAGCTTTCTTT.